The present TCR beta chain was sequenced within a study of blood T cells in healthy people across ages. PCR was performed a second time for about 6 to 12 cycles using a sample-barcoded 5' primer and a J-beta primer mix. Each CDR3 protein is one row after TCRdb ran MiXCR on the 5' RACE reads. In the table there are roughly 800,000 distinct CDR3 sequences, 25% of which are singletons. This clonotype was seen a handful of times. Its antigen is as yet unknown. Study-wide results and caveats: Among T cells, TCR beta diversity per million cells dropped roughly linearly as age rose.

Each sample provided at least 6 micrograms of extracted total RNA. The ends lost 6 bases at V and 1 base at J; junction bases unmatched: 6. The germline gives CDR1 SQVTM, CDR2 ANQGSEA. This CDR3 region has 14 residues. This sample was also put to use in a study of T cells of mothers and their children. That work adds: A few mothers and their six children, all healthy Caucasians, donated. An overlap that was slightly higher, though non-significant, was seen in related mother-child pairs versus unrelated pairs.

The material sequenced was blood. The clonotype originates from a boy younger than 18 in good health. This chain joins TRBV29-1 and TRBJ2-1, with 7 bases aligning to TRBD2. CDR3 bases: TGCAGCGTCGTACTAGCGAGTTCCTACAATGAGCAGTTCTTC. The encoded protein is CSVVLASSYNEQFF.